This TCR beta chain appears in the sequencing data of a study of T cell changes during pregnancy in multiple sclerosis. Only in-frame clones appear in the TCRdb table, and some are missing; sequencing was by immunoSEQ multiplex PCR. This table holds some 37,000 clones, more than 85% found once. Trimming took 0 bases from V and 5 from J; bases not matched to a gene: 27. The CDR3 covers 23 residues. The material was CD8+ T cells from peripheral blood mononuclear cells, obtained after pregnancy. The chain links TRBV23-1 to TRBJ2-7; TRBD2 agrees at 11 bases. TRBV23-1 is sorted into the ORF group, with uncertain function. This receptor was obtained from a female donor with multiple sclerosis, enrolled in a pregnancy study. In DNA, the CDR3 is TGCGCCAGCAGTCAATCTCCGGGACAGCGGCTGTCGGGACTAGCGGTGGGGCCTCACGAGCAGTACTTC. The encoded protein is CASSQSPGQRLSGLAVGPHEQYF.